The 21 T cell receptor beta chains in this list originate from one sample, sequenced in a study of T cell clones after liver transplantation. Libraries were prepared by immunoSEQ multiplex PCR; TCRdb keeps only in-frame clonotypes and omits some of them. The sample lists about 72,000 clones; over 85% were seen once. Sample: CD4+ T cells from blood, taken before liver transplant. Receptors were obtained from a human donor who received a liver transplant.

The chain couples TRBV5-4 to TRBJ2-3; 8 positions match TRBD2. The CDR3 consists of 16 residues. Germline assignment: CDR1 SGHNT and CDR2 YYREEE (reference sequence). The V segment lost 2 bases and the J segment 4 bases; nucleotides outside the gene matches: 9. DNA of the CDR3: TGTGCCAGCAGCTTATTTCTCAGCGGGAGCTCAGATACGCAGTATTTT. The encoded protein is CASSLFLSGSSDTQYF.

V gene TRBV29-1 combines with J gene TRBJ2-3, with TRBD2 matching 7 bases. The germline V gene has CDR1 SQVTM and CDR2 ANQGSEA. J was trimmed by 1 base and V by 5 bases; bases with no gene match: 6. The CDR3 runs 14 residues. The CDR3 DNA reads TGCAGCGTTTACCCTAGCGGCCGCACAGATACGCAGTATTTT. Translating gives CSVYPSGRTDTQYF.

The rearrangement joins TRBV2 to TRBJ2-1; a weak D match, TRBD2 (5 bases). The CDR3 spans 15 residues. Trimming left V 4 bases short and J 5 bases short, with 15 bases between. Germline assignment: CDR1 SNHLY and CDR2 FYNNEI. CDR3 nucleotides: TGTGCCAGCAGTGCAGGCGGGCTCGTGAACAATGAGCAGTTCTTC. Translation gives CASSAGGLVNNEQFF.

The rearrangement joins TRBV5-6 to TRBJ1-6; TRBD1 agrees at 7 bases. The germline CDR1 and CDR2 sequences are SGHDT and YYEEEE. The CDR3 covers 14 residues. J was trimmed by 11 bases and V by 4 bases; bases with no gene match: 9. CDR3 nucleotide sequence: TGTGCCAGCAGCGCAGACAGGGTGGGAGCACCCCTCCACTTT. Encoded protein: CASSADRVGAPLHF.

The chain combines TRBV28 with TRBJ2-3, with unresolved D. Trimming shortened V by 6 bases and J by 2 bases, and 9 bases separated the two germline ends. Per the germline V gene, CDR1 is MDHEN and CDR2 is SYDVKM. The CDR3 length is 13 residues. This CDR3 reads CASSSRPTDTQYF. The CDR3 DNA reads TGTGCCAGCAGCTCTCGACCCACAGATACGCAGTATTTT.

The J gene is TRBJ2-7, the V gene TRBV2; D remains ambiguous. The CDR3 covers 13 residues. V dropped 7 bases and J dropped 3 bases, with 13 bases sitting between them. In germline, CDR1 is SNHLY, CDR2 FYNNEI. The CDR3 region has the DNA TGTGCCAGCAAGCTGGACGGAGACTACGAGCAGTACTTC. Protein product: CASKLDGDYEQYF.

The genes are TRBV10-3 and TRBJ1-2; TRBD1 agrees at 9 bases. With V trimmed by 9 bases and J by 4 bases, 12 bases remained unmatched. Looked up from germline, CDR1 is ENHRY and CDR2 is SYGVKD. This CDR3 has 15 residues. The CDR3, as DNA: TGTGCCATAAAGAAGGCCGGGACAGGGAGCTATGGCTACACCTTC. Protein product: CAIKKAGTGSYGYTF.

The chain recombines TRBV6-1 with TRBJ2-7; TRBD1 matches 8 bases. Trimming cost V 2 bases and J 2 bases; bases outside gene matches: 2. This CDR3 is built from 14 residues. The germline V gene encodes CDR1 MNHNS and CDR2 SASEGT. The CDR3 here is CASSEQGAPYEQYF. The CDR3 nucleotides are TGTGCCAGCAGTGAACAGGGGGCCCCCTACGAGCAGTACTTC.

The V call is TRBV7-2, the J call TRBJ2-1, with 9 bases matching TRBD2. Germline loops: CDR1 SGHTA, CDR2 FQGNSA. V dropped 4 bases and J dropped 3; count of bases not matched to a gene: 7. CDR3 length equals 16 residues. The CDR3 coding sequence is TGTGCCAGCAGCTCAGCCCGGACTAGCGTCTACAATGAGCAGTTCTTC. It codes for CASSSARTSVYNEQFF. The variable domain in full, completed from reference TRBV7-2 and TRBJ2-1, reads GAGVSQSPSNKVTEKGKDVELRCDPISGHTALYWYRQSLGQGLEFLIYFQGNSAPDKSGLPSDRFSAERTGGSVSTLTIQRTQQEDSAVYLCASSSARTSVYNEQFFGPGTRLTVL.

The chain joins TRBV18 to TRBJ1-2; D gene ambiguous. The germline CDR1 and CDR2 sequences are KGHSH and LQKENI. The germline V and J ends were trimmed by 0 bases and 2 bases, with 10 bases remaining between them. This CDR3 has 15 residues. CDR3 loop: CASSPPRAGNYGYTF. Here the CDR3 DNA reads TGTGCCAGCTCACCACCCCGGGCAGGAAACTATGGCTACACCTTC.

This chain links TRBV19 with TRBJ1-2; weak D call: TRBD1 (6 bases). The germline V and J ends were trimmed by 7 bases and 5 bases, with 14 bases remaining between them. CDR1 LNHDA and CDR2 SQIVND come from the germline V gene (reference sequence). This CDR3 contains 13 residues. CDR3: CASTLDSRYGYTF. CDR3 DNA: TGTGCCAGTACTCTGGACAGTCGATATGGCTACACCTTC.

J is TRBJ2-3 and V is TRBV5-8; 16 nucleotides match TRBD2. The CDR3 is 18 amino acids. Looked up from germline, CDR1 is SGHTS and CDR2 is YDEGEE. Trimming took 2 bases from V and 1 from J; bases not matched to a gene: 4. The CDR3 loop is CASSFGTSGRAGTDTQYF. In nucleotides, the CDR3 is TGTGCCAGCAGCTTCGGGACTAGCGGGAGGGCAGGCACAGATACGCAGTATTTT.

V is TRBV5-4 and J is TRBJ2-7; D unresolved. The germline gives CDR1 SGHNT, CDR2 YYREEE (reference sequence). The CDR3 is made up of 13 amino acids. V was shortened by 3 bases and J by 2 bases, with 9 bases between the two germline ends. The CDR3 here is CASSWADAYEQYF. CDR3 in DNA: TGTGCCAGCAGCTGGGCAGACGCCTACGAGCAGTACTTC.

The rearrangement uses TRBV7-2 and TRBJ2-1, with 9 bases aligning to TRBD2. The CDR3 runs to 15 residues. Germline V gives CDR1 SGHTA, CDR2 FQGNSA. V was pared by 5 bases and J by 8 bases, with 10 bases of the junction left unmatched. The CDR3 loop reads CASSTFSGGMDEQFF. CDR3 DNA sequence: TGTGCCAGCAGCACGTTTAGCGGGGGTATGGATGAGCAGTTCTTC. The full variable domain, its missing parts supplied by reference TRBV7-2 and TRBJ2-1, is GAGVSQSPSNKVTEKGKDVELRCDPISGHTALYWYRQSLGQGLEFLIYFQGNSAPDKSGLPSDRFSAERTGGSVSTLTIQRTQQEDSAVYLCASSTFSGGMDEQFFGPGTRLTVL.

The chain employs TRBV27 and TRBJ2-5; D possibly uses TRBD1 or TRBD2 (5 bases each). Germline values: CDR1 MNHEY, CDR2 SMNVEV (reference sequence). This CDR3 comprises 14 residues. Trimming pared 1 base from V and 3 bases from J, leaving 9 bases between. The CDR3 region is CASSLWGTEETQYF. DNA of the CDR3: TGTGCCAGCAGTTTATGGGGGACGGAAGAGACCCAGTACTTC.

The chain uses TRBV19 and TRBJ1-1; D not resolved. The CDR3 contains 17 residues. The V end lost 4 bases, the J end lost 0 bases, and 18 bases lay between the germline ends. Germline V gene data show CDR1 as LNHDA and CDR2 as SQIVND (reference sequence). Here the CDR3 DNA reads TGTGCCAGTAGTAAAAGGAACAGCTACCCATTGAACACTGAAGCTTTCTTT. It encodes CASSKRNSYPLNTEAFF.

The chain is built from TRBV25-1 and TRBJ2-2; TRBD1 agrees at 8 bases. The CDR3 spans 14 residues. Germline lookup yields CDR1 MGHDK and CDR2 SYGVNS. Trimming took 8 bases from V and 4 from J; bases not matched to a gene: 6. In DNA, the CDR3 is TGTGCCAGCGGACCACAGGGGGGCACCGGGGAGCTGTTTTTT. Amino acid sequence: CASGPQGGTGELFF. Variable domain in full (rest from reference TRBV25-1 and TRBJ2-2): EADIYQTPRYLVIGTGKKITLECSQTMGHDKMYWYQQDPGMELHLIHYSYGVNSTEKGDLSSESTVSRIRTEHFPLTLESARPSHTSQYLCASGPQGGTGELFFGEGSRLTVL.

The chain couples TRBV30 to TRBJ2-3; TRBD2 matches 7 bases. CDR1 and CDR2 from the germline V gene are GTSNPN and SVGIG (reference sequence). Trimming removed 2 bases from V and 6 bases from J; junction bases left unmatched: 5. The CDR3 extends over 13 amino acids. The chain's CDR3 is CAWSRREGDTQYF. As DNA, the CDR3 is TGTGCCTGGAGTCGTAGGGAGGGGGATACGCAGTATTTT.

The genes are TRBV28 and TRBJ2-3; D might be TRBD1 (5 bases). Germline V gene data show CDR1 as MDHEN and CDR2 as SYDVKM. This CDR3 region has 15 residues. Deletions cut 1 base from V and 4 bases from J, with 12 bases between. The CDR3 protein is CASSLSRAFPDTQYF. The CDR3 DNA is TGTGCCAGCAGTTTATCCAGGGCTTTTCCAGATACGCAGTATTTT.

This chain joins TRBV6-5 and TRBJ1-4, with 7 bases fitting TRBD1. Germline trimming cut 6 bases from V and 4 bases from J; bases unmatched to any gene: 8. CDR3 length equals 15 residues. From germline, CDR1 is MNHEY and CDR2 SVGAGI. DNA of the CDR3: TGTGCCAGCAGCGTCCGGGACAGAGATAATGAAAAACTGTTTTTT. This encodes CASSVRDRDNEKLFF.

Comment on this clone: This same CDR3 is encoded by further DNA sequences in the sample. This rearrangement joins TRBV5-1 to TRBJ2-7; 7 bases align to TRBD2. This CDR3 spans 15 amino acids. The junction had 7 bases not matched to a gene; V was cut back by 0 bases and J by 4 bases. Germline loops: CDR1 SGHRS, CDR2 YFSETQ. The CDR3 region has the DNA TGCGCCAGCAGCTTGGCCGGGGAGGGTCTGTACGAGCAGTACTTC. It specifies CASSLAGEGLYEQYF.